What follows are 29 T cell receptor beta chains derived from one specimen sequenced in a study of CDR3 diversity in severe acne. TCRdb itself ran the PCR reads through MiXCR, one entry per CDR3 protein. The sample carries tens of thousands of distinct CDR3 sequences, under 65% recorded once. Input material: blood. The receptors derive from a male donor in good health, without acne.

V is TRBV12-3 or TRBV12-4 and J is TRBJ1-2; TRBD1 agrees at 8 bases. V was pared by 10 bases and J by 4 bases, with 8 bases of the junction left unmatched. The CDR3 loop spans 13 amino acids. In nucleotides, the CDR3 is TGTGCCACCCCTCCCGGGACAGGCTATGGCTACACCTTC. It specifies CATPPGTGYGYTF.

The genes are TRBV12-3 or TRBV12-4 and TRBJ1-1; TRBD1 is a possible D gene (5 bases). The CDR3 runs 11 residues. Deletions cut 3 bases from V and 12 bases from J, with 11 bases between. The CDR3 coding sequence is TGTGCCAGCAGTTTTGCCAGGGTGACTTTCTTT. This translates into CASSFARVTFF.

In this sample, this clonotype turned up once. CDR3 bases: TGCAGCGTTGACAGGGGCGATTTCACTGAAGCTTTCTTT. Translation gives CSVDRGDFTEAFF. The chain is built from TRBV29-1 and TRBJ1-1; tentative D call: TRBD1 (6 bases). There are 13 residues in the CDR3. The germline CDR1 and CDR2 sequences are SQVTM and ANQGSEA. V was pared by 3 bases and J by 4 bases, with 12 bases between.

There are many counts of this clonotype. This chain's CDR3 is CASSSPKIAGTSTDTQYF. The CDR3 DNA reads TGCGCCAGCAGCTCACCCAAGATAGCGGGGACCAGCACAGATACGCAGTATTTT. The chain joins TRBV5-1 to TRBJ2-3; 8 bases align to TRBD2. The V segment lost 3 bases and the J segment 0 bases; nucleotides outside the gene matches: 12. The CDR3 spans 18 residues. Germline V gene sequence: CDR1 SGHRS, CDR2 YFSETQ.

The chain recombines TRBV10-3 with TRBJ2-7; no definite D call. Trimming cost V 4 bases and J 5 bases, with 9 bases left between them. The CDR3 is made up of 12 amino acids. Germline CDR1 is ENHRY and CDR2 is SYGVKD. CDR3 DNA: TGTGCCATCAGTGGGCCTGGGGACGAGCAGTACTTC. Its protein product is CAISGPGDEQYF.

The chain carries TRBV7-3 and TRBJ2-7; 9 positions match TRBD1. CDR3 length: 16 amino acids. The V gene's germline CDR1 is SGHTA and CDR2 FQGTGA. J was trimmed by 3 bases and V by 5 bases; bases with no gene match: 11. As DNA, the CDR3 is TGTGCCAGCAGCCAGCAACCGGGACAGGGAGACTACGAGCAGTACTTC. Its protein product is CASSQQPGQGDYEQYF.

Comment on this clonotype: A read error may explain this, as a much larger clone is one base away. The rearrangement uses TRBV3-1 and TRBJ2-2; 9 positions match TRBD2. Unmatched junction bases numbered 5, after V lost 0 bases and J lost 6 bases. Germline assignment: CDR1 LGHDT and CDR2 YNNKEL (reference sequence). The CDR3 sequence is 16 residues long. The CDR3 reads CASSQEGRGGAGELFF. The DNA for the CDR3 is TGTGCCAGCAGCCAAGAGGGGCGGGGGGGAGCCGGGGAGCTGTTTTTT.

The CDR3 DNA follows: TGTGCCACGATGCCCGGGGAGCTGTTTTTT. It specifies CATMPGELFF. The chain recombines TRBV2 with TRBJ2-2; D unclear. Germline CDR1 SNHLY, CDR2 FYNNEI. Trimming left V 10 bases short and J 6 bases short, with 6 bases between. CDR3 length: 10 residues.

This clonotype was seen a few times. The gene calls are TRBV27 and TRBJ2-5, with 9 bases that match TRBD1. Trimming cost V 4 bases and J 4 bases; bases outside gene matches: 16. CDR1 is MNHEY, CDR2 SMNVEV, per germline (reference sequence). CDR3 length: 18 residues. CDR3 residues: CASSSTRAPGTGSETQYF. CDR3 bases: TGTGCCAGCAGTTCTACCCGGGCTCCCGGGACAGGGTCAGAGACCCAGTACTTC.

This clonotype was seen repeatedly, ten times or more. CDR3: CASSYPSGANVLTF. The DNA of the CDR3 is TGTGCCAGCAGCTACCCCTCTGGGGCCAACGTCCTGACTTTC. The V gene is TRBV5-8, the J gene TRBJ2-6; D not certain. The length of the CDR3 is 14 residues. Trimming removed 3 bases at V and 0 bases at J, with 4 bases between. Germline V gene data show CDR1 as SGHTS and CDR2 as YDEGEE.

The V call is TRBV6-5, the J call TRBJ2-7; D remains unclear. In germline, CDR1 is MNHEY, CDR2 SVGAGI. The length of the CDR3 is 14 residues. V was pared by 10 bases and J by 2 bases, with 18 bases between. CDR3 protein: CATPLGDYTYEQYF. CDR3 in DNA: TGTGCCACCCCGCTCGGCGATTACACCTACGAGCAGTACTTC.

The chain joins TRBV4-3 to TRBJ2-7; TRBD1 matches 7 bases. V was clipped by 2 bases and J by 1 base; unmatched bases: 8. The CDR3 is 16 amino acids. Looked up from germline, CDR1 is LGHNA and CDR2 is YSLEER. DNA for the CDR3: TGCGCCAGCAGCCAAAATGACAGGGCCCTTTCCTACGAGCAGTACTTC. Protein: CASSQNDRALSYEQYF.

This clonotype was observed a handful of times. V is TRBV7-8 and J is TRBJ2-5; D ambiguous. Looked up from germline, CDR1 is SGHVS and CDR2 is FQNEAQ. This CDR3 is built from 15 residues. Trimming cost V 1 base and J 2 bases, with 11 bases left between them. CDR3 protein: CASSLDRVKQETQYF. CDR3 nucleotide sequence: TGTGCCAGCAGCTTAGATAGGGTAAAGCAAGAGACCCAGTACTTC.

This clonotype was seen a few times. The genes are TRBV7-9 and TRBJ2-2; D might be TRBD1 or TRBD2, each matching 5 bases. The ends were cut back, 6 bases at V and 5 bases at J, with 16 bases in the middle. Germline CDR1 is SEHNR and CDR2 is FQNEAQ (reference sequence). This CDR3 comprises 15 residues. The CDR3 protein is CASSPIRGETGELFF. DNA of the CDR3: TGTGCCAGCAGTCCGATCCGGGGCGAAACCGGGGAGCTGTTTTTT.

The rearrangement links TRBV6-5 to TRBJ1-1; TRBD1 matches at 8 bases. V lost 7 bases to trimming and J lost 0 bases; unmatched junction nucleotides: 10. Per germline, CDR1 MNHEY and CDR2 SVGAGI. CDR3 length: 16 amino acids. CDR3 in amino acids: CASTLSTGVLNTEAFF. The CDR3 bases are TGTGCCAGCACCTTATCGACAGGGGTGTTGAACACTGAAGCTTTCTTT.

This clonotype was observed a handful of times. The CDR3 spells CASSLGGSGEQYF. CDR3 sequence (DNA): TGTGCCAGCAGCCTAGGGGGTTCCGGAGAGCAGTACTTC. The V gene is TRBV7-8, the J gene TRBJ2-7, with D perhaps matching TRBD1 (6 bases). The V end lost 5 bases, the J end lost 7 bases, and 15 bases lay between the germline ends. CDR3 length: 13 residues. From germline, CDR1 is SGHVS and CDR2 FQNEAQ.

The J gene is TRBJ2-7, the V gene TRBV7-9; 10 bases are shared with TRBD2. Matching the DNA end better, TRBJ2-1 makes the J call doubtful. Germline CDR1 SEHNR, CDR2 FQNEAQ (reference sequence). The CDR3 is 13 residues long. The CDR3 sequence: CASSLLAGDEQFF. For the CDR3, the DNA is TGTGCCAGCAGCTTACTAGCGGGAGATGAGCAGTTCTTC.

The CDR3 region has the DNA TGTGCCAGTAGGTCCGGGACAGACTACAATGAGCAGTTCTTC. Residues: CASRSGTDYNEQFF. The J gene is TRBJ2-1, the V gene TRBV19, with TRBD1 matching 7 bases. Germline V gene data show CDR1 as LNHDA and CDR2 as SQIVND (reference sequence). The CDR3 is 14 amino acids. After removal of 6 bases from V and 3 bases from J, the junction contained 5 bases not matched to a gene.

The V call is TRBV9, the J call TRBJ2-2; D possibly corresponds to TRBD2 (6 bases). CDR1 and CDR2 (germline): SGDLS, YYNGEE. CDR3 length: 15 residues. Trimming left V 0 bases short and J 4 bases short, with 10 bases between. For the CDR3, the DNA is TGTGCCAGCAGCGTAGTCGGGCGGGGCACCGGGGAGCTGTTTTTT. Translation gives CASSVVGRGTGELFF.

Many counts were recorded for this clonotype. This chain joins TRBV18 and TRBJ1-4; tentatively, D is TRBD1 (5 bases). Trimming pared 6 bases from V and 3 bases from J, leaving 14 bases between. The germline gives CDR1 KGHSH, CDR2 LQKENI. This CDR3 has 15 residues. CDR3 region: CASSHQGVANEKLFF. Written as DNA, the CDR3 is TGTGCCAGCTCTCACCAGGGAGTGGCTAATGAAAAACTGTTTTTT.

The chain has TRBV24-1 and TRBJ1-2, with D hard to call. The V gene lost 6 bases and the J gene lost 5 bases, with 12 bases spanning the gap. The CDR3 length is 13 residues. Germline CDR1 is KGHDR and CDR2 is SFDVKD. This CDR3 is CATSPRKGYGYTF. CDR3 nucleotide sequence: TGTGCCACCAGTCCCAGGAAGGGTTATGGCTACACCTTC.

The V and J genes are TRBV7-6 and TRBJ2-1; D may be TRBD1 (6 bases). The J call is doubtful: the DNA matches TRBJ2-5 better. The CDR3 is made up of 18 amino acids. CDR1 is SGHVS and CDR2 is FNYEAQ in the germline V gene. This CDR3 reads CASSRVRGSGGLQETQYF. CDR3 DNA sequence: TGTGCCAGCAGCCGTGTTAGGGGGTCAGGAGGCCTCCAAGAGACCCAGTACTTC.

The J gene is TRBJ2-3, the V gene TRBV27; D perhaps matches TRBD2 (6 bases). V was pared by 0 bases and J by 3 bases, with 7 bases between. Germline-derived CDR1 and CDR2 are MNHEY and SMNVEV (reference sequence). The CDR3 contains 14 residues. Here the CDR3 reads CASSLSRGTDTQYF. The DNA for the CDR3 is TGTGCCAGCAGTTTATCCCGGGGGACAGATACGCAGTATTTT.

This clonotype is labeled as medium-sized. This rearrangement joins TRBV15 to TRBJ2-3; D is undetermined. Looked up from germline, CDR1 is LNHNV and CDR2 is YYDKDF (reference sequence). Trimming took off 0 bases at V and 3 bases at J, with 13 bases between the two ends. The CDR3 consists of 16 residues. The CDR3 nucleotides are TGTGCCACCAGCAGAGATCAGGCGAGAGAGACAGATACGCAGTATTTT. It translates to CATSRDQARETDTQYF.

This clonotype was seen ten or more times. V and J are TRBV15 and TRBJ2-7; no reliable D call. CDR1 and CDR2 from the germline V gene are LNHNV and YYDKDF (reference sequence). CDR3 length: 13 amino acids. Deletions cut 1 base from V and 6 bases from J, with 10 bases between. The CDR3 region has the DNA TGTGCCACCAGCAGAGGGGAAAAGGTCGAGCAGTACTTC. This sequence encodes CATSRGEKVEQYF.

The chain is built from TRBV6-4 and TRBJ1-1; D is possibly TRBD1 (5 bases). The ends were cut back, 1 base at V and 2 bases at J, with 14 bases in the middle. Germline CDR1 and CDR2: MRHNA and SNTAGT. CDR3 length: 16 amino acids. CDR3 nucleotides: TGTGCCAGCAGTGACTTTAGTCGGGGGACTAACACTGAAGCTTTCTTT. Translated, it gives CASSDFSRGTNTEAFF.

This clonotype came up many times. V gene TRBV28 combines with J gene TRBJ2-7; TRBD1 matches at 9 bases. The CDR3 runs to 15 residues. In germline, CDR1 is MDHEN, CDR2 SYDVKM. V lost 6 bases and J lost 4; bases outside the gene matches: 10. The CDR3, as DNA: TGTGCCAGCAGGCAGTCCGGGACAGGGAAATACGAGCAGTACTTC. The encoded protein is CASRQSGTGKYEQYF.

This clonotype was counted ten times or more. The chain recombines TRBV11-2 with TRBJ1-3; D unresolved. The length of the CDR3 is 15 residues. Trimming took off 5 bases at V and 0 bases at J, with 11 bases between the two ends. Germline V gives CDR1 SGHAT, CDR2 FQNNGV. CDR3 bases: TGTGCCAGCAGCCCCGTGGGTCGCTCTGGAAACACCATATATTTT. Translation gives CASSPVGRSGNTIYF.

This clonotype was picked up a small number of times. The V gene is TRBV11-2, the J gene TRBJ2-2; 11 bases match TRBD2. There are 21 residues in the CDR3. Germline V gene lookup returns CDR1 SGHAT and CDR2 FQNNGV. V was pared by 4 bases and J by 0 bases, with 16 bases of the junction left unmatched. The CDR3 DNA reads TGTGCCAGCAGCTCACCAAAAACCGGGACTAGCGGCACCTCGAACACCGGGGAGCTGTTTTTT. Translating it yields CASSSPKTGTSGTSNTGELFF.